This passage covers 28 T cell receptor beta chains from one sample sequenced in a study of T cells in Graves' hyperthyroidism and ophthalmopathy. TCR beta CDR3 regions were amplified from RNA transcripts. In the first-round RT-PCR of the TCR CDR3, the HTBI primer set was used. TCRdb reanalysed the multiplex PCR reads using MiXCR and keeps one entry per CDR3 protein. Altogether roughly 290,000 distinct CDR3 sequences are present, about 15% being singletons, with the ten largest covering around 61%. The sequencing sample was made of blood. Source of these receptors: an older woman with Graves' ophthalmopathy.

In this sample, this clonotype turned up a few times. This chain joins TRBV6-5 and TRBJ2-7, with D perhaps being TRBD1 or TRBD2 (5 bases each). This CDR3 spans 17 amino acids. Trimming shortened V by 0 bases and J by 0 bases, and 15 bases separated the two germline ends. The germline CDR1 and CDR2 sequences are MNHEY and SVGAGI. The CDR3 here is CASSYSPGTVYSYEQYF. The CDR3 bases are TGTGCCAGCAGTTACTCCCCCGGGACCGTATACTCCTACGAGCAGTACTTC.

In this sample, this clonotype turned up a few times. CDR3 nucleotides: TGCGCCAGCACCGATAGCAGCAGGGGGGGTGGCCTGAACACTGAAGCTTTCTTT. It translates to CASTDSSRGGGLNTEAFF. J is TRBJ1-1 and V is TRBV10-1; 7 nucleotides agree with TRBD1. This CDR3 region has 18 residues. With V trimmed by 7 bases and J by 0 bases, 17 bases remained unmatched. Germline CDR1 and CDR2: WNHNN and SYGVQD (reference sequence).

This clonotype was picked up many times. The chain employs TRBV2 and TRBJ2-7, with 7 bases lining up with TRBD1. After removal of 8 bases from V and 2 bases from J, the junction contained 9 bases not matched to a gene. Germline CDR1 SNHLY, CDR2 FYNNEI. The CDR3 is 14 residues long. This CDR3 reads CASYPDRLTYEQYF. Written as DNA, the CDR3 is TGTGCCAGCTACCCGGACAGGCTTACCTACGAGCAGTACTTC.

The rearrangement uses TRBV20-1 and TRBJ1-5; no definite D call. The germline gives CDR1 DFQATT, CDR2 SNEGSKA (reference sequence). There are 16 residues in the CDR3. V dropped 0 bases and J dropped 2 bases, with 14 bases sitting between them. For the CDR3, the DNA is TGCAGTGCTAGAGACGTCGGGCAGTCGGGCAATCAGCCCCAGCATTTT. Protein product: CSARDVGQSGNQPQHF.

This clonotype was seen repeatedly, ten times or more. This chain uses TRBV7-8 with TRBJ1-2, with D perhaps TRBD1 (5 bases). There are 15 residues in the CDR3. Germline V gives CDR1 SGHVS, CDR2 FQNEAQ. V was shortened by 5 bases and J by 4 bases, with 17 bases between the two germline ends. CDR3 coding DNA: TGTGCCAGCAGCCCAAGGGGCCGGGGATTCTATGGCTACACCTTC. It is translated as CASSPRGRGFYGYTF.

This clonotype was found many times. The chain has TRBV6-6 and TRBJ1-2, with D maybe TRBD1 (6 bases). Germline CDR1 MNHNY, CDR2 SVGAGI (reference sequence). The ends were cut back, 0 bases at V and 1 base at J, with 9 bases in the middle. This CDR3 is 15 amino acids long. CDR3 in amino acids: CASSYSQGNNYGYTF. The CDR3 DNA is TGTGCCAGCAGTTACTCCCAGGGGAATAACTATGGCTACACCTTC.

This clonotype occurred a few times. The chain uses TRBV19 and TRBJ2-7; maybe TRBD1 (6 bases). Between the trimmed V and J ends, which lost 7 bases and 2 bases, there was a span of 12 bases. The CDR3 runs to 13 residues. Germline V lookup: CDR1 LNHDA, CDR2 SQIVND (reference sequence). The CDR3 sequence: CASTPGATYEQYF. CDR3 bases: TGTGCCAGTACCCCAGGGGCAACCTACGAGCAGTACTTC.

This clonotype was observed many times. The chain joins TRBV20-1 to TRBJ2-7, with 10 bases matching TRBD1. The CDR3 spans 16 residues. Germline CDR1 is DFQATT and CDR2 is SNEGSKA (reference sequence). V lost 6 bases to trimming and J lost 4 bases; unmatched junction nucleotides: 15. The CDR3 spells CSAPDRGRFMVYEQYF. The CDR3 DNA reads TGCAGTGCCCCAGACAGGGGGCGTTTTATGGTATACGAGCAGTACTTC.

This clonotype was seen ten or more times. The V gene is TRBV6-1, the J gene TRBJ1-4; 7 bases are shared with TRBD1. V lost 5 bases, J lost 7 bases, and 7 bases stayed unmatched. Germline CDR1 and CDR2: MNHNS and SASEGT. The CDR3 is made up of 14 amino acids. The CDR3, as DNA: TGTGCCAGCAGTCCCCACGACAGGGCTGAAAAACTGTTTTTT. Translating gives CASSPHDRAEKLFF.

J is TRBJ2-7 and V is TRBV6-2 or TRBV6-3; D ambiguous. The V end lost 0 bases, the J end lost 4 bases, and 16 bases lay between the germline ends. The CDR3 runs to 16 residues. Germline assignment: CDR1 MNHEY and CDR2 SVGEGT. CDR3 coding DNA: TGTGCCAGCAGTTACTCCTGGACGGTTCCCTATTACGAGCAGTACTTC. Its translation: CASSYSWTVPYYEQYF.

The rearrangement uses TRBV6-2 or TRBV6-3 and TRBJ2-7; TRBD1 might be the D (6 bases). Trimming pared 9 bases from V and 2 bases from J, leaving 14 bases between. CDR1 is MNHEY, CDR2 SVGEGT, per germline. This CDR3 contains 13 residues. The DNA for the CDR3 is TGTGCCAGTCAAGAAGGGGGAACCTACGAGCAGTACTTC. It specifies CASQEGGTYEQYF.

The chain employs TRBV6-7 and TRBJ1-4, with D unresolved. TRBV6-7 is assigned to the ORF class and has an uncertain function. The CDR3 is made up of 14 amino acids. V was pared by 2 bases and J by 4 bases, with 8 bases between. Here the CDR3 DNA reads TGTGCCAGCAGTTACGACGGAATTAATGAAAAACTGTTTTTT. Residues: CASSYDGINEKLFF.

The J gene is TRBJ2-6, the V gene TRBV20-1, with D uncertain. Trimming removed 7 bases from V and 1 base from J, with 17 bases in between. This CDR3 comprises 16 residues. Looked up from germline, CDR1 is DFQATT and CDR2 is SNEGSKA (reference sequence). The CDR3 nucleotides read TGCAGTGGGTTACGGTTGGAAAGGTCTGGGGCCAACGTCCTGACTTTC. This translates into CSGLRLERSGANVLTF.

This clonotype was seen at least ten times. The J gene is TRBJ1-1, the V gene TRBV5-1; unclear D gene. CDR3 length equals 15 residues. In germline, CDR1 is SGHRS, CDR2 YFSETQ. Trimming cost V 0 bases and J 1 base, with 10 bases left between them. DNA of the CDR3: TGCGCCAGCAGCTTGGGTTTCCTAGAGAACACTGAAGCTTTCTTT. The encoded protein is CASSLGFLENTEAFF.

This clonotype was counted only a few times. A much bigger clone sits one base away, suggesting this may be a read error. The chain links TRBV6-1 to TRBJ2-7; the D gene is possibly TRBD2 (7 bases). Trimming removed 1 base at V and 2 bases at J, with 12 bases between. The V gene's germline CDR1 is MNHNS and CDR2 SASEGT. This CDR3 has 15 amino acids. The CDR3 nucleotides read TGTGCCAGCAGTGAAGGGGACGGGGGGCCCTACGAGCAGTACTTC. It translates to CASSEGDGGPYEQYF.

This clonotype was seen a handful of times. This chain links TRBV12-3 or TRBV12-4 with TRBJ2-2; perhaps TRBD1 as D (6 bases). The CDR3 has 16 residues. Trimming took 3 bases from V and 6 from J, leaving 17 bases between them. The CDR3 DNA follows: TGTGCCAGCAGTTTCTTGGGGGCGAGTTTTCCCGGGGAGCTGTTTTTT. Its translation is CASSFLGASFPGELFF.

This clonotype was observed a few times. Written as DNA, the CDR3 is TGTGCCAGCAGTTACTCGAAGCGGCGCACCTACAATGAGCAGTTCTTC. Its translation is CASSYSKRRTYNEQFF. V gene TRBV6-6 combines with J gene TRBJ2-1; tentative D call: TRBD2 (5 bases). The CDR3 sequence is 16 residues long. In germline, CDR1 is MNHNY, CDR2 SVGAGI (reference sequence). Trimming pared 0 bases from V and 2 bases from J, leaving 11 bases between.

This clonotype was detected many times. The chain employs TRBV20-1 and TRBJ2-7; TRBD1 matches at 8 bases. Germline V gives CDR1 DFQATT, CDR2 SNEGSKA (reference sequence). The CDR3 covers 13 residues. Trimming took 6 bases from V and 4 from J; bases not matched to a gene: 8. The DNA for the CDR3 is TGCAGTGCACAAACAGGGGGGAATTACGAGCAGTACTTC. Translating gives CSAQTGGNYEQYF.

This clonotype was observed at least ten times. The CDR3 sequence: CSATQGQGAYEQYF. CDR3 in DNA: TGCAGTGCTACCCAAGGACAGGGTGCCTACGAGCAGTACTTC. This chain joins TRBV20-1 and TRBJ2-7, with TRBD1 identical over 8 bases. Germline assignment: CDR1 DFQATT and CDR2 SNEGSKA (reference sequence). J was trimmed by 2 bases and V by 4 bases; bases with no gene match: 7. The CDR3 extends over 14 amino acids.

This clonotype was observed many times. The chain is built from TRBV28 and TRBJ2-7; TRBD1 might be the D (5 bases). The CDR3 extends over 14 amino acids. CDR1 MDHEN and CDR2 SYDVKM come from the germline V gene. V was cut by 3 bases and J by 2 bases, with 11 bases left in between. The CDR3 DNA reads as TGTGCCAGCAGTTTGCAGGGTTATGCCTACGAGCAGTACTTC. This sequence encodes CASSLQGYAYEQYF.

This clonotype was seen many times. The genes are TRBV7-2 and TRBJ1-2; D not resolved. This CDR3 has 14 residues. Germline CDR1 reads SGHTA; CDR2 reads FQGNSA. V lost 1 base to trimming and J lost 6 bases, with 12 bases between them. CDR3 sequence (DNA): TGTGCCAGCAGCTTAGATTGGGCAGGCAATGGCTACACCTTC. Its protein is CASSLDWAGNGYTF.

Ten or more counts support this clonotype. The chain is built from TRBV11-2 and TRBJ2-7; possible D gene TRBD2, 6 bases. This CDR3 comprises 15 residues. V gave up 0 bases and J gave up 3 bases, with 12 bases separating them. The germline V gene encodes CDR1 SGHAT and CDR2 FQNNGV. This chain's CDR3 is CASSLDPAGFYEQYF. In nucleotides, the CDR3 is TGTGCCAGCAGCTTAGATCCGGCGGGATTCTACGAGCAGTACTTC.

This clonotype occurred many times. This chain links TRBV28 with TRBJ1-5; D is undetermined. The CDR3 is 17 amino acids. Trimming took off 3 bases at V and 3 bases at J, with 18 bases between the two ends. Germline V gives CDR1 MDHEN, CDR2 SYDVKM. The CDR3 bases are TGTGCCAGCAGTTTGGTTGGGTCGGAAAAATTCAATCAGCCCCAGCATTTT. Its translation is CASSLVGSEKFNQPQHF.

The chain carries TRBV7-9 and TRBJ1-4; no definite D call. Germline V gives CDR1 SEHNR, CDR2 FQNEAQ (reference sequence). Trimming took 4 bases from V and 0 from J, leaving 18 bases between them. The CDR3 consists of 18 residues. This chain's CDR3 is CASSSDDGTIATNEKLFF. The CDR3 nucleotides read TGTGCCAGCAGCTCTGATGACGGAACAATCGCAACTAATGAAAAACTGTTTTTT.

This clonotype has just one count. The chain carries TRBV19 and TRBJ1-2, with a possible D match to TRBD1 (5 bases). The V end lost 5 bases, the J end lost 6 bases, and 13 bases lay between the germline ends. This CDR3 is 13 amino acids long. The germline gives CDR1 LNHDA, CDR2 SQIVND (reference sequence). This CDR3 reads CASSFGREDGYTF. The DNA for the CDR3 is TGTGCCAGTAGTTTTGGCAGGGAGGATGGCTACACCTTC.

This clonotype has at least ten counts. The chain couples TRBV7-2 to TRBJ1-6; 7 bases map to TRBD1. The germline V gene encodes CDR1 SGHTA and CDR2 FQGNSA. The CDR3 sequence is 17 residues long. The J segment lost 5 bases and the V segment lost 0 bases, leaving 7 bases of the junction unmatched. In DNA, the CDR3 is TGTGCCAGCAGCTTAGCCCTCCCCGGGACAGATAATTCACCCCTCCACTTT. Translated, it gives CASSLALPGTDNSPLHF.

V usage is TRBV6-1 and J usage is TRBJ1-1, with 7 bases fitting TRBD1. The germline V gene has CDR1 MNHNS and CDR2 SASEGT. There are 15 residues in the CDR3. The trim removed 3 bases at V and 5 bases at J, leaving 9 bases unmatched. DNA of the CDR3: TGTGCCAGCAGTGATACAGGGGTGAGGGGGACTGAAGCTTTCTTT. Its translation: CASSDTGVRGTEAFF.

This clonotype was counted ten times or more. The rearrangement joins TRBV2 to TRBJ2-2, with 12 bases identical to TRBD2. The length of the CDR3 is 19 residues. V shed 7 bases, J shed 0 bases, and the junction held 12 bases outside the gene matches. Germline V gene data show CDR1 as SNHLY and CDR2 as FYNNEI. The CDR3 DNA sequence: TGTGCCAGCAAGTGGGCCGTAGGACTAGCGGGAACGAACACCGGGGAGCTGTTTTTT. It yields the protein CASKWAVGLAGTNTGELFF.